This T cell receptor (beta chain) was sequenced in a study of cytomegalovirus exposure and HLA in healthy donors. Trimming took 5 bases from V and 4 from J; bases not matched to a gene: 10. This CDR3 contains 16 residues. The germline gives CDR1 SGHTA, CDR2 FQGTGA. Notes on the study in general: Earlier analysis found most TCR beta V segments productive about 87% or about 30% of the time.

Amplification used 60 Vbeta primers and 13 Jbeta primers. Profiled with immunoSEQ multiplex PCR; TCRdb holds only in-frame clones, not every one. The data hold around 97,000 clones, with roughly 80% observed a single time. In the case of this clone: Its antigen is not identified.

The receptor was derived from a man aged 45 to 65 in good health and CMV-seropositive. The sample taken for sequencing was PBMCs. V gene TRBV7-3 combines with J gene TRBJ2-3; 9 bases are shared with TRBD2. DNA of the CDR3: TGTGCCAGCAGCGTGGTCCTAGCGGGATCGGCAGATACGCAGTATTTT. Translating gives CASSVVLAGSADTQYF.